The rows below give T cell receptor beta chains drawn from one sample of a study of blood T cell repertoires in COVID-19. Repertoires were generated with immunoSEQ multiplex PCR, while TCRdb's copy carries only in-frame clones and drops some. In the table there are about 57,000 clones, approximately 78% of which are singletons. Sequenced input: peripheral blood. These receptors came from a woman at least 80 years old with acute or convalescent COVID-19. Each CDR3 is given with its conserved first and last residue. The D gene is left open where the match is weak. Size values are once, few and many counts, or a class for expanded clones, and some rows have none.

d_gene,j_gene,v_gene,abundance,CDR3aa,CDR3nt
TRBD1,TRBJ1-6,TRBV6-5,once,CASSYGQGANSPLHF,TGTGCCAGCAGTTATGGACAGGGGGCAAATTCACCCCTCCACTTT
TRBD1,TRBJ1-2,TRBV6-5,NA,CASSYAPGQMGYTF,TGTGCCAGCAGTTACGCCCCGGGACAGATGGGCTACACCTTC
NA,TRBJ1-4,TRBV18,NA,CASSGDMGEKLFF,TGTGCCAGCTCAGGGGACATGGGTGAAAAACTGTTTTTT
NA,TRBJ1-1,TRBV11-3,NA,CASSRDSTNTEAFF,TGTGCCAGCAGCCGAGACAGCACTAACACTGAAGCTTTCTTT
NA,TRBJ1-2,TRBV2,NA,CASSEDGRNYGYTF,TGTGCCAGCAGTGAAGATGGCAGAAACTATGGCTACACCTTC
TRBD2,TRBJ2-5,TRBV4-1,NA,CASSQGGASGRLETQYF,TGCGCCAGCAGCCAAGGCGGGGCTAGCGGGAGGCTAGAGACCCAGTACTTC
NA,TRBJ1-1,TRBV30,NA,CAWGEYVNTEAFF,TGTGCCTGGGGGGAGTATGTGAACACTGAAGCTTTCTTT
NA,TRBJ1-1,TRBV7-9,few,CSSSAPEGRSTEAFF,TGTTCCAGCAGCGCCCCGGAGGGTCGTAGCACTGAAGCTTTCTTT
NA,TRBJ2-3,TRBV5-1,NA,CASRDRAGDTQYF,TGCGCCAGCAGGGACCGGGCGGGGGATACGCAGTATTTT
NA,TRBJ1-2,TRBV5-4,NA,CASSWPPFRGYTF,TGTGCCAGCAGCTGGCCCCCCTTCCGAGGCTACACCTTC
TRBD2,TRBJ2-1,TRBV7-3,NA,CASSSSPGGPAEQFF,TGTGCCAGCAGCTCCTCCCCGGGAGGGCCGGCTGAGCAGTTCTTC
NA,TRBJ2-6,TRBV27,NA,CASSETGSGANVLTF,TGTGCCAGCAGCGAAACAGGCTCTGGGGCCAACGTCCTGACTTTC
NA,TRBJ1-6,TRBV1,NA,CTSSLASSYNSPLHF,TGCACCAGCAGCCTGGCTTCGTCGTATAATTCACCCCTCCACTTT
NA,TRBJ1-5,TRBV14,NA,CASSQGAGQPQHF,TGTGCCAGCAGCCAAGGGGCGGGTCAGCCCCAGCATTTT
NA,TRBJ2-2,TRBV5-4,NA,CASSLGSRGTGELFF,TGTGCCAGCAGCTTGGGTAGTCGTGGCACCGGGGAGCTGTTTTTT
NA,TRBJ1-5,TRBV19,once,CASSQRGVGGRPQHF,TGTGCCAGTAGTCAGAGGGGCGTAGGGGGACGGCCCCAGCATTTT
TRBD1,TRBJ2-5,TRBV9,NA,CASSVSDRGGETQYF,TGTGCCAGCAGCGTATCGGACAGGGGCGGCGAGACCCAGTACTTC
NA,TRBJ1-2,TRBV18,NA,CASSDSRQHSPLGYTF,TGTGCCAGCTCCGATAGTCGACAGCATTCCCCTCTTGGCTACACCTTC